The source of this TCR beta chain is a study of CD8 T cells in Susac syndrome. The germline CDR1 and CDR2 sequences are SNHLY and FYNNEI. The CDR3 has 15 amino acids. The V gene lost 5 bases and the J gene lost 0 bases, with 12 bases spanning the gap. Roughly 0.45 to 1 ug RNA was reverse transcribed with random hexamers. Amplification of the TCR beta CDR3 was carried out by immunoSEQ multiplex PCR, which spanned a total of 54 Vbeta and 13 Jbeta segments. TCRdb passed the immunoSEQ multiplex PCR reads through MiXCR, listing each CDR3 protein once. Here the sample spans tens of thousands of distinct CDR3 sequences, roughly 95% being singletons. Included as multiple sclerosis controls were treatment-naive patients who had stable or active relapsing-remitting disease. TEMRA cells were enriched by FACS, while CD8+ and CD4+ T cells were obtained through a negative isolation that was performed magnetically.

The sequenced sample consisted of CD4+ T cells from PBMCs. This clonotype was obtained from a human donor with multiple sclerosis. The chain joins TRBV2 to TRBJ2-3; no clear D gene. The chain's CDR3 is CASSYDQSSTDTQYF. The CDR3 coding sequence is TGTGCCAGCAGTTATGACCAGTCTAGCACAGATACGCAGTATTTT.